This T cell receptor (beta chain) was recovered during a study of blood T cell repertoires in COVID-19. TCRdb's copy holds only in-frame clones and misses some; the assay was immunoSEQ multiplex PCR. Seen here are around 250,000 clones, 80% to 90% observed once, and the top ten hold about 4.5%. The CDR3 sequence is 13 residues long. V lost 4 bases, J lost 6 bases, and 5 bases stayed unmatched. Germline CDR1 reads LGHDT; CDR2 reads YNNKEL (reference sequence). The chain has TRBV3-1 (or the pseudogene TRBV3-2) and TRBJ2-7, with 8 bases lining up with TRBD2. Sequencing was done on a sample of peripheral blood. The receptor was derived from a woman aged 40-49 years who had recovered from COVID-19. CDR3 amino acids: CASSPLAGCEQYV. The CDR3 DNA sequence: TGTGCCAGCAGCCCGTTAGCGGGGTGCGAGCAGTACGTC.